This T cell receptor (beta chain) was retrieved from a study of T cell clusters in autoimmune cytopenias. TRB amplification used around 270 ng of peripheral blood genomic DNA. TRB was amplified by touch-down multiplex PCR, primer pools A and B combined. TCRdb re-called the multiplex PCR reads and gives one entry per CDR3 protein, without DNA. The table counts thousands of distinct CDR3 sequences; 4% to 5% lies in the top ten. This clonotype originated in a human donor with an autoimmune cytopenia or autoimmune hepatitis (not recorded which). The sequencing sample was made of peripheral blood.

The CDR3 sequence: CASSYYGVISAGELFF. The V and J genes are TRBV6-5 and TRBJ2-2. The CDR3 spans 16 residues. Germline V gene sequence: CDR1 MNHEY, CDR2 SVGAGI.